This T cell receptor beta chain was captured by sequencing in a study of blood T cell repertoires in COVID-19. Clones were read by immunoSEQ multiplex PCR, and TCRdb kept only the in-frame ones, dropping some. The sample includes 250,000 to 350,000 clones, over 75% of them seen just once. The junction had 16 bases not matched to a gene; V was cut back by 5 bases and J by 4 bases. The germline CDR1 and CDR2 sequences are MNHEY and SMNVEV (reference sequence). The CDR3 covers 17 residues. The clonotype comes from a human donor with COVID-19, enrolled during active disease. The donor label of this sample is uncertain. Sequenced input: peripheral blood. V gene TRBV27 combines with J gene TRBJ1-2, with 7 bases identical to TRBD1. The CDR3 is CASSPRQGVGFGYGYTF. DNA of the CDR3: TGTGCCAGCAGTCCAAGACAGGGAGTGGGGTTCGGCTATGGCTACACCTTC.